Below are 4 T cell receptor beta chains sequenced from a single sample in a study of blood T cell repertoires in COVID-19. Only in-frame clones appear in the TCRdb table, and some are missing; sequencing was by immunoSEQ multiplex PCR. The sample includes 150,000 to 200,000 clones, roughly 89% of them seen just once. Sequencing was performed on peripheral blood. These receptors originate from a woman between 70 and 85 years old with COVID-19, enrolled during active disease.

The chain recombines TRBV30 with TRBJ1-2; D unclear. Trimming removed 1 base from V and 4 bases from J, with 13 bases in between. This CDR3 has 14 amino acids. The germline CDR1 and CDR2 sequences are GTSNPN and SVGIG (reference sequence). The CDR3 DNA is TGTGCCTGGAGTGCAGGACGGAGCGGCTATGGCTACACCTTC. Amino acid sequence: CAWSAGRSGYGYTF.

This sequence joins TRBV2 and TRBJ1-2; 8 nucleotides agree with TRBD1. This CDR3 contains 14 residues. V lost 6 bases and J lost 4; bases outside the gene matches: 7. Germline assignment: CDR1 SNHLY and CDR2 FYNNEI. CDR3 sequence (DNA): TGTGCCAGCAGCGCGGACAGGGTGTCCTATGGCTACACCTTC. Its translation: CASSADRVSYGYTF.

This chain links TRBV6-5 with TRBJ1-1; TRBD1 aligns across 7 bases. The V gene end was trimmed by 6 bases and the J gene end by 5 bases; junction bases not matched to a gene: 6. CDR1 is MNHEY, CDR2 SVGAGI, per germline. CDR3 length: 13 amino acids. The CDR3 loop reads CASRPQGRTEAFF. The DNA for the CDR3 is TGTGCCAGCAGACCACAGGGGAGAACTGAAGCTTTCTTT.

This clone has more than one count but fewer than ten. The V and J genes are TRBV27 and TRBJ1-3; D is uncertain. Germline V gives CDR1 MNHEY, CDR2 SMNVEV (reference sequence). Trimming shortened V by 6 bases and J by 0 bases, and 9 bases separated the two germline ends. The CDR3 extends over 14 amino acids. CDR3 bases: TGTGCCAGCAGGGAGTTACACTCTGGAAACACCATATATTTT. Amino acid sequence: CASRELHSGNTIYF.